This entry is about one TCR beta chain. The entry originates in a study of T cell repertoires in ileal Crohn's disease. The time point here: inflamed ileum from the surgical specimen. The CDR3 sequence is 17 residues long. V was cut by 1 base and J by 9 bases, with 22 bases left in between. Germline lookup yields CDR1 LNHDA and CDR2 SQIVND (reference sequence). Assay: immunoSEQ multiplex PCR; the TCRdb copy retains only in-frame clones and omits some. The repertoire consists of more than 5,000 clones, with around 76% occurring once and the leading ten covering approximately 22%. The TCR sequence derives from an adult with Crohn's disease. The chain joins TRBV19 to TRBJ2-1; tentative D call: TRBD2 (6 bases). Sequencing used ileal tissue. CDR3 nucleotides: TGTGCCAGTAGTATAGGGGACTCAACGAAGGAGGCCGGTGAGCAGTTCTTC. Translating it yields CASSIGDSTKEAGEQFF.